This TCR beta chain was identified in a study of type 1 regulatory T cells. Overall study: An in vitro protocol generated T-allo10, a Tr1-enriched, alloantigen-specific CD4 T cell product.

The table lists this clonotype with a few counts. What it recognizes is unknown. General study findings and limits: Tr1 cells had a more restricted TCR repertoire than non-Tr1 cells.

Germline assignment: CDR1 SGHAT and CDR2 FQNNGV. This CDR3 contains 13 residues. V lost 1 base to trimming and J lost 7 bases, with 8 bases between them. TCRdb recomputed calls from the reads with MiXCR, one row per CDR3 protein. Of about 71,000 distinct CDR3 sequences in the sample, under 25% were seen once. The V gene is TRBV11-2, the J gene TRBJ1-5, with D unresolved. Sequenced input: cultured type 1 regulatory T (Tr1) cells, either the whole culture or a sorted fraction (not recorded which). The clonotype originates from a human donor in good health. The CDR3 DNA reads as TGTGCCAGCAGCTTAGGGATGGAGCAGCCCCAGCATTTT. Its translation: CASSLGMEQPQHF.